Following are 28 T cell receptor beta chains from one sample sequenced in a study of T-cell memory formation after mild COVID-19 (dated by TCRdb to the early 2020s). Libraries were constructed by 5' RACE. Sequencing instrument: Illumina NovaSeq 6000. TCRdb trimmed public reads at Q25 via fastp, called clones via MiXCR and kept in-frame beta chains. A single entry per CDR3 protein holds the most common genes and DNA from its merged rows. The sample table records about 430,000 distinct CDR3 sequences; approximately 24% of these occur just once. The ten top clones hold 8.5% to 10% of the sample. Sequencing was done on a sample of PBMCs or a T cell subset sorted from them (not recorded which). Receptor source: an adult woman who had mild COVID-19 (a few samples of this study predate the infection). The sample titles of this study are shuffled in the database, so cell type and time point are left out; the donor was told from shared clones.

This clonotype has just one count. The chain recombines TRBV5-6 with TRBJ2-7, with D unclear. V lost 2 bases and J 3 bases, leaving 6 bases between the germline ends. The germline V gene has CDR1 SGHDT and CDR2 YYEEEE. This CDR3 spans 12 amino acids. CDR3 amino acids: CASSFEVYEQYF. CDR3 in DNA: TGTGCCAGCAGCTTCGAAGTCTACGAGCAGTACTTC.

This clonotype was seen more than once but under ten times. For the CDR3, the DNA is TGTGCCAGCAGTCGCGGACTAGCGGGAGGTCCGATGAAGAGCTACAATGAGCAGTTCTTC. It translates to CASSRGLAGGPMKSYNEQFF. This chain uses TRBV11-2 with TRBJ2-1, with 14 positions matching TRBD2. There are 20 residues in the CDR3. Germline V gives CDR1 SGHAT, CDR2 FQNNGV. V gave up 6 bases and J gave up 3 bases; unmatched junction bases: 16.

This clonotype was found a few times. The CDR3 DNA sequence: TGTGCCACCAGTGATCACAGGGTTAGCACCGGGGAGCTGTTTTTT. It yields the protein CATSDHRVSTGELFF. This chain uses TRBV24-1 with TRBJ2-2; possibly TRBD1 for D (6 bases). This CDR3 is 15 amino acids long. CDR1 and CDR2 (germline): KGHDR, SFDVKD. V was shortened by 3 bases and J by 4 bases, with 11 bases between the two germline ends.

There are a few counts of this clonotype. This chain connects TRBV24-1 to TRBJ2-5; D assignment may be TRBD1 or TRBD2 (5 bases each). The CDR3 covers 11 residues. Looked up from germline, CDR1 is KGHDR and CDR2 is SFDVKD. The V end was cut by 5 bases, the J end by 5 bases, with 5 bases between. The CDR3 region has the DNA TGTGCCACCAGTGGGGGGGAGACCCAGTACTTC. Translated, it gives CATSGGETQYF.

This clonotype was found a few times. The chain is built from TRBV12-3 or TRBV12-4 and TRBJ2-1; D perhaps matches TRBD1 (5 bases). V was trimmed by 4 bases and J by 12 bases, leaving 16 bases between them. CDR3 length: 13 amino acids. The CDR3 sequence is CASSYDSGTGQFF. CDR3 sequence (DNA): TGTGCCAGCAGTTACGACTCGGGTACAGGGCAGTTCTTC.

This clonotype occurred a few times. CDR3 residues: CSARDQGSGRYEQYF. The CDR3 coding sequence is TGCAGTGCTAGAGATCAAGGTAGCGGCCGCTACGAGCAGTACTTC. V gene TRBV20-1 combines with J gene TRBJ2-7; a possible D gene is TRBD2 (6 bases). Germline CDR1 is DFQATT and CDR2 is SNEGSKA (reference sequence). The CDR3 extends over 15 amino acids. V lost 0 bases and J lost 3, with 15 bases in between.

The table lists this clonotype with a few counts. The genes are TRBV4-2 and TRBJ2-7; D is possibly TRBD2 (6 bases). Germline loops: CDR1 LGHNA, CDR2 YNFKEQ. Trimming took 5 bases from V and 0 from J, leaving 14 bases between them. CDR3 length equals 15 residues. Here the CDR3 DNA reads TGTGCCAGCAGCGCCCGGGACTCCTCCTCCTACGAGCAGTACTTC. As protein: CASSARDSSSYEQYF.

The chain combines TRBV9 with TRBJ2-1; TRBD2 aligns across 11 bases. The J segment lost 8 bases and the V segment lost 0 bases, leaving 4 bases of the junction unmatched. This CDR3 is built from 15 residues. Germline loops: CDR1 SGDLS, CDR2 YYNGEE. The CDR3 bases are TGTGCCAGCAGCGTAGGTAGCGGGGGGGCTTATGAGCAGTTCTTC. Protein sequence: CASSVGSGGAYEQFF.

This sequence joins TRBV20-1 and TRBJ1-5; 10 bases align to TRBD1. Germline loops: CDR1 DFQATT, CDR2 SNEGSKA (reference sequence). V dropped 6 bases and J dropped 1; count of bases not matched to a gene: 6. CDR3 size: 15 residues. The CDR3 DNA follows: TGCAGTGCCCCCCCGGACAGGGGGAGCAATCAGCCCCAGCATTTT. Its protein product is CSAPPDRGSNQPQHF.

This chain connects TRBV27 to TRBJ1-1, with TRBD1 as a possible D gene (5 bases). CDR3 length equals 13 residues. Trimming took off 6 bases at V and 4 bases at J, with 12 bases between the two ends. Germline CDR1 reads MNHEY; CDR2 reads SMNVEV (reference sequence). The CDR3 bases are TGTGCCAGCAGATTGGGGGTTGGCACTGAAGCTTTCTTT. It codes for CASRLGVGTEAFF.

The rearrangement links TRBV5-6 to TRBJ2-7; tentatively, D is TRBD1 (5 bases). Between the trimmed V and J ends, which lost 0 bases and 2 bases, there was a span of 12 bases. This CDR3 spans 15 amino acids. Germline CDR1 and CDR2: SGHDT and YYEEEE. CDR3 in amino acids: CASSLVDSLPYEQYF. The CDR3 nucleotides read TGTGCCAGCAGCTTGGTAGACAGCCTTCCCTACGAGCAGTACTTC.

Notes on this clonotype: The junction and the germline gene differ at one end; a read error may be behind it. This sequence joins TRBV4-3 and TRBJ2-7; TRBD1 agrees at 9 bases. The germline V gene encodes CDR1 LGHNA and CDR2 YSLEER. There are 14 residues in the CDR3. CDR3 region: CARSPWTGAYEQYF. Written as DNA, the CDR3 is TGCGCCCGCAGCCCCTGGACAGGGGCCTACGAGCAGTACTTC.

This clonotype was counted at least ten times. The chain links TRBV7-2 to TRBJ2-7, with 9 nucleotides matching TRBD1. CDR1 and CDR2 from the germline V gene are SGHTA and FQGNSA. With 3 bases clipped from V and 1 base from J, the junction kept 1 base outside the gene matches. This CDR3 is built from 14 residues. The CDR3 DNA is TGTGCCAGCAGCTTTGACAGGGGGTCCTACGAGCAGTACTTC. Protein: CASSFDRGSYEQYF.

This clonotype came up a few times. V usage is TRBV10-3 and J usage is TRBJ2-2, with D possibly matching TRBD1 (5 bases). The germline gives CDR1 ENHRY, CDR2 SYGVKD. Between the trimmed V and J ends, which lost 11 bases and 4 bases, there was a span of 17 bases. CDR3 length: 14 residues. The CDR3 bases are TGTGCCGCGTCGGTCAGGGTGGGCACCGGGGAGCTGTTTTTT. Translated: CAASVRVGTGELFF.

This clonotype occurred a few times. The chain links TRBV7-2 to TRBJ2-1, with TRBD2 identical over 11 bases. This CDR3 region has 17 residues. With V trimmed by 1 base and J by 8 bases, 10 bases remained unmatched. The germline V gene has CDR1 SGHTA and CDR2 FQGNSA. The DNA of the CDR3 is TGTGCCAGCAGCTTAGTGGGTAGCGGGAGGGCAATCGATGAGCAGTTCTTC. Amino acid sequence: CASSLVGSGRAIDEQFF.

This clonotype was found a few times. This rearrangement joins TRBV5-1 to TRBJ2-1; the match to TRBD2 covers 10 bases. Germline CDR1 SGHRS, CDR2 YFSETQ. The CDR3 runs 15 residues. Unmatched junction bases numbered 5, after V lost 4 bases and J lost 4 bases. The CDR3 DNA reads as TGCGCCAGCAGCCCACCGACTAGCGGGTACAATGAGCAGTTCTTC. Protein: CASSPPTSGYNEQFF.

The rearrangement links TRBV5-6 to TRBJ2-4, with no clear D. CDR1 and CDR2 (germline): SGHDT, YYEEEE. The CDR3 contains 14 residues. Trimming removed 5 bases at V and 0 bases at J, with 9 bases between. DNA for the CDR3: TGTGCCAGCAGTATAGGGTTAGCCAAAAACATTCAGTACTTC. Its protein is CASSIGLAKNIQYF.

This chain joins TRBV20-1 and TRBJ2-1; 10 bases line up with TRBD2. This CDR3 has 16 residues. Germline CDR1 and CDR2: DFQATT and SNEGSKA (reference sequence). J was trimmed by 4 bases and V by 3 bases; bases with no gene match: 9. The CDR3 loop is CSARTHLAGVYNEQFF. The CDR3 DNA reads TGCAGTGCTAGGACCCACCTAGCGGGGGTGTACAATGAGCAGTTCTTC.

This chain joins TRBV27 and TRBJ2-1; 8 nucleotides align to TRBD1. Germline values: CDR1 MNHEY, CDR2 SMNVEV (reference sequence). V shed 7 bases, J shed 4 bases, and the junction held 3 bases outside the gene matches. The CDR3 is 13 amino acids. The CDR3 reads CASTRDRYNEQFF. DNA of the CDR3: TGTGCCAGCACCCGGGACAGGTACAATGAGCAGTTCTTC.

In this sample, this clonotype turned up a few times. V is TRBV2 and J is TRBJ2-1; perhaps TRBD1 as D (5 bases). V was cut by 6 bases and J by 5 bases, with 17 bases left in between. Germline assignment: CDR1 SNHLY and CDR2 FYNNEI. The CDR3 is made up of 15 amino acids. CDR3: CASRPPRTRNNEQFF. CDR3 sequence (DNA): TGTGCCAGCAGACCCCCCCGGACACGTAACAATGAGCAGTTCTTC.

The chain links TRBV11-1 to TRBJ2-7, with 13 bases that match TRBD2. Trimming took 4 bases from V and 4 from J; bases not matched to a gene: 7. The CDR3 length is 16 residues. Germline assignment: CDR1 SGHAT and CDR2 FQDESV (reference sequence). DNA of the CDR3: TGTGCCAGCAGCTCCCGGACTAGCGGGAGAGTATACGAGCAGTACTTC. Encoded protein: CASSSRTSGRVYEQYF. The variable domain in full, with the rest retrieved from reference TRBV11-1 and TRBJ2-7, is EAEVAQSPRYKITEKSQAVAFWCDPISGHATLYWYRQILGQGPELLVQFQDESVVDDSQLPKDRFSAERLKGVDSTLKIQPAELGDSAMYLCASSSRTSGRVYEQYFGPGTRLTVT.

The chain links TRBV12-3 or TRBV12-4 to TRBJ2-5; D possibly corresponds to TRBD2 (7 bases). CDR3 length: 15 amino acids. Trimming stripped 2 bases from V and 3 bases from J, with 13 bases between. This CDR3 reads CASSLYGGREETQYF. In DNA, the CDR3 is TGTGCCAGCAGTTTATACGGGGGGCGTGAAGAGACCCAGTACTTC.

About this clonotype: The germline gene is not matched at one end of the junction; a read error may be the cause. The gene calls are TRBV7-2 and TRBJ1-1; 8 bases line up with TRBD1. This CDR3 contains 15 residues. Germline V gene data show CDR1 as SGHTA and CDR2 as FQGNSA. CDR3 sequence: CASTLMTGVGTEAFF. CDR3 coding DNA: TGTGCCAGCACCTTAATGACAGGGGTCGGCACTGAAGCTTTCTTT. Using reference TRBV7-2 and TRBJ1-1 for the parts outside the CDR3, the full variable domain is GAGVSQSPSNKVTEKGKDVELRCDPISGHTALYWYRQSLGQGLEFLIYFQGNSAPDKSGLPSDRFSAERTGGSVSTLTIQRTQQEDSAVYLCASTLMTGVGTEAFFGQGTRLTVV.

This clonotype turned up a few times. The chain joins TRBV7-9 to TRBJ2-7; D is possibly TRBD2 (6 bases). CDR3 length: 15 amino acids. The V and J ends lost 1 base and 3 bases respectively, with 13 bases between them. CDR1 SEHNR and CDR2 FQNEAQ come from the germline V gene (reference sequence). In nucleotides, the CDR3 is TGTGCCAGCAGCTTAGAAGGGCCGGGGGACTACGAGCAGTACTTC. Protein: CASSLEGPGDYEQYF.

V and J are TRBV29-1 and TRBJ1-1; a weak D match, TRBD1 (6 bases). Germline assignment: CDR1 SQVTM and CDR2 ANQGSEA. V shed 3 bases and J shed 2 bases, with 13 bases lying between them. The CDR3 runs 14 residues. This CDR3 reads CSVDAPRGNTEAFF. For the CDR3, the DNA is TGCAGCGTTGACGCCCCCAGGGGCAACACTGAAGCTTTCTTT.

The chain links TRBV6-1 to TRBJ1-1, with 7 positions matching TRBD1. The germline V gene has CDR1 MNHNS and CDR2 SASEGT. The trim removed 5 bases at V and 0 bases at J, leaving 9 bases unmatched. The CDR3 consists of 16 residues. In DNA, the CDR3 is TGTGCCAGCAGTCCGCGGACAGGAGGAATGAACACTGAAGCTTTCTTT. The encoded protein is CASSPRTGGMNTEAFF.

The sample holds a few counts of this clonotype. This chain uses TRBV24-1 with TRBJ2-3; D gene ambiguous. V lost 4 bases and J lost 4, with 11 bases in between. There are 14 residues in the CDR3. Germline CDR1 reads KGHDR; CDR2 reads SFDVKD. CDR3 amino acids: CATSELPLPDTQYF. The CDR3 DNA sequence: TGTGCCACCAGTGAACTACCCTTGCCAGATACGCAGTATTTT.

The rearrangement uses TRBV29-1 and TRBJ1-1; TRBD1 matches at 7 bases. The CDR3 is made up of 14 amino acids. The V segment lost 6 bases and the J segment 11 bases; nucleotides outside the gene matches: 18. The germline gives CDR1 SQVTM, CDR2 ANQGSEA. As DNA, the CDR3 is TGCAGCGTCCCCTACAGGGGACGAGCGATGGGGGCTTTCTTT. It encodes CSVPYRGRAMGAFF.